These T cell receptor beta chains were read from a single sample in a study of shared clonotypes between healthy human individuals. TCRdb's copy holds only in-frame clones and misses some; the assay was immunoSEQ multiplex PCR. The sample has hundreds of thousands of clones, around 78% seen once. What was sequenced was PBMCs. All receptors come from a woman aged 35 to 49 in good health. Some clones in this sample may be carry-over from other donors' samples. Each CDR3 is given with its conserved first and last residue. The D gene is left open where the match is weak. A clone size is listed for some rows: how often the clone was seen (once, few, many), or a class if it is expanded.

D | J | V | size | DNA | CDR3
. | TRBJ2-4 | TRBV28 | . | TGTGCCAGCAGGACGCAAGGTCGTGACATTCAGTACTTC | CASRTQGRDIQYF
. | TRBJ2-7 | TRBV7-9 | . | TGTGCCAGCAGCCCCGGGTCGGGCTACGAGCAGTACTTC | CASSPGSGYEQYF
. | TRBJ1-1 | TRBV10-1 | once | TGCGCCAGCAGTGAGGACTCGATGACTGAAGCTTTCTTT | CASSEDSMTEAFF
. | TRBJ1-6 | TRBV28 | . | TGTGCCAGCAGTTTTCGGGGAGAAGCGCATTCACCCCTCCACTTT | CASSFRGEAHSPLHF
. | TRBJ2-1 | TRBV5-1 | few | TGCGCCAGTACCGCCCTAGGCGGGACGTACAATGAGCAGTTCTTC | CASTALGGTYNEQFF
TRBD1 | TRBJ1-1 | TRBV18 | . | TGTGCCAGCTCACCGGGACAGATGAACACTGAAGCTTTCTTT | CASSPGQMNTEAFF
. | TRBJ1-5 | TRBV29-1 | . | TGCAGCGTGGCCCGAGCCGAAGGGGGGCCCCAGCATTTT | CSVARAEGGPQHF
TRBD2 | TRBJ2-7 | TRBV4-3 | . | TGCGCCAGCAGCGAAGAGCGGCCTAGCGGCCTCAATTATCAGGAGCAGTACTTC | CASSEERPSGLNYQEQYF
TRBD1 | TRBJ2-7 | TRBV7-2 | . | TGTGCCAGCAGCTTCGGAATACAGGGGGCGGCGTACGAGCAGTACTTC | CASSFGIQGAAYEQYF
. | TRBJ2-5 | TRBV7-2 | . | TGTGCCAGCAGCTTGATGACGGGAGAGACCCAGTACTTC | CASSLMTGETQYF
. | TRBJ2-1 | TRBV5-1 | . | TGCGCCAGCAGCTTGGACGGGGTCTCCTACAATGAGCAGTTCTTC | CASSLDGVSYNEQFF
. | TRBJ2-1 | TRBV29-1 | many | TGCAGCGTTGAAGATTCCCTCGCCAATGAGCAGTTCTTC | CSVEDSLANEQFF
TRBD1 | TRBJ2-3 | TRBV7-3 | once | TGTGCCAGCAAGGCCGTCGACGGGACAGGGATGGCCACAGATACGCAGTATTTT | CASKAVDGTGMATDTQYF
. | TRBJ2-7 | TRBV5-1 | . | TGCGCCAGCAGAGAGGCAGGCTCGCACGAGCAGTACTTC | CASREAGSHEQYF
TRBD2 | TRBJ2-7 | TRBV28 | many | TGTGCCAGCAGGACACGACTAGCGGGAATTTACGAGCAGTACTTC | CASRTRLAGIYEQYF
TRBD1 | TRBJ1-1 | TRBV2 | . | TGTGCCAGCATTGGGAACAGGGGGCGAGGGGCTTTCTTT | CASIGNRGRGAFF
. | TRBJ2-3 | TRBV9 | . | TGTGCCAGCAGCTCCGGCCGGTTGTCGACGACTGATACGCAGTATTTT | CASSSGRLSTTDTQYF
TRBD1 | TRBJ2-7 | TRBV11-2 | . | TGTGCCAGCAGCATTGATGGACAGGGGTACGAGCAGTACTTC | CASSIDGQGYEQYF
TRBD1 | TRBJ1-1 | TRBV5-1 | once | TGCGCCAGCAGCCAGGGGGCGCGGGACACTGAAGCTTTCTTT | CASSQGARDTEAFF
TRBD1 | TRBJ1-1 | TRBV7-8 | . | TGTGCCAGCAGCCATGCGATGGCAGGGGGGATTACTGAAGCTTTCTTT | CASSHAMAGGITEAFF
. | TRBJ2-2 | TRBV19 | . | TGTGCCAGTAGGAAAAACACCGGGGAGCTGTTTTTT | CASRKNTGELFF
TRBD2 | TRBJ2-7 | TRBV27 | . | TGTGCCAGCAGTTTGGGGGTGATAGCGGGAGGGAGGGGGAACGAGCAGTACTTC | CASSLGVIAGGRGNEQYF
. | TRBJ2-3 | TRBV28 | . | TGTGCCAGCAGTTTAAAAGGGACTAGCACAGATACGCAGTATTTT | CASSLKGTSTDTQYF
. | TRBJ1-5 | TRBV28 | . | TGTGCCAGCAGAGGGACGAGCAATCAGCCCCAGCATTTT | CASRGTSNQPQHF
TRBD2 | TRBJ2-3 | TRBV5-1 | . | TGCGCCAGCAGCTCGGGACTAGCGGGAGGTAGAGATACGCAGTATTTT | CASSSGLAGGRDTQYF
. | TRBJ1-4 | TRBV25-1 | many | TGTGCCAGCAGTGAAACAGCCGGTGGTGAAAAACTGTTTTTT | CASSETAGGEKLFF
TRBD2 | TRBJ2-5 | TRBV7-3 | . | TGTGCCAGCAGCCCCAGCGGGAGGGCCGAAGAGACCCAGTACTTC | CASSPSGRAEETQYF
TRBD2 | TRBJ2-1 | TRBV28 | . | TGTGCCAGCAGTTTTGGGGGGGGTCCCAACCTGCTCTTC | CASSFGGGPNLLF
. | TRBJ1-4 | TRBV19 | . | TGTGCCAGTAGTATCGAGGGGTCCTCCCTCATCGGTGAAAAACTGTTTTTT | CASSIEGSSLIGEKLFF
. | TRBJ2-1 | TRBV11-3 | . | TGTGCCAGCAGCGCGGGAACGGGGGAGCCCCACAATGAGCAGTTCTTC | CASSAGTGEPHNEQFF
. | TRBJ2-7 | TRBV7-2 | few | TGTGCCAGCAGCTTATCAGGGGACTACGAGCAGTACTTC | CASSLSGDYEQYF
. | TRBJ1-5 | TRBV19 | . | TGTGCCAGTAGTATTGGGGCACTCAATCAGCCCCAGCATTTT | CASSIGALNQPQHF
. | TRBJ2-1 | TRBV30 | . | TGTGCCTGGACAAGGGGGAATGAGCAGTTCTTC | CAWTRGNEQFF
. | TRBJ2-1 | TRBV30 | once | TGTGCCTGGAGTGTGGGGGATGAGCAGTTCTTC | CAWSVGDEQFF
. | TRBJ2-2 | TRBV7-9 | . | TGTGCCAGCAGCTTAGTGGACACCGGGGAGCTGTTTTTT | CASSLVDTGELFF
TRBD1 | TRBJ2-2 | TRBV6-1 | few | TGTGCCAGTAGAAAGACAGGGTTAGGCACCGGGGAGCTGTTTTTT | CASRKTGLGTGELFF
TRBD2 | TRBJ2-2 | TRBV18 | . | TGTGCCAGCTCACCGCGCCAGCGGGAGGTCCCTATGGAGCTGTTTTTT | CASSPRQREVPMELFF
TRBD1 | TRBJ1-2 | TRBV5-1 | few | TGCGCCAGCAGCTTAGGACAGGGGGTTGATGGCTACACCTTC | CASSLGQGVDGYTF
TRBD2 | TRBJ2-4 | TRBV7-2 | few | TGTGCCAGCAGCTCCTCCACTAAGCGACTAGCGGGAGTAAACATTCAGTACTTC | CASSSSTKRLAGVNIQYF
. | TRBJ2-3 | TRBV28 | . | TGTGCCAGCAGTTTATACGGCGCCACGGGGGGCACAGATACGCAGTATTTT | CASSLYGATGGTDTQYF
. | TRBJ2-2 | TRBV5-1 | . | TGCGCCAGCAGCTTGGACCCGGGGACCCTGAACACCGGGGAGCTGTTTTTT | CASSLDPGTLNTGELFF
. | TRBJ1-3 | TRBV11-2 | . | TGTGCCAGCAGCTTAGACAGGGCTGGAAACACCATATATTTT | CASSLDRAGNTIYF
. | TRBJ2-1 | TRBV28 | . | TGTGCCAGCAGTTTGAACTGGGAGCAGTTCTTC | CASSLNWEQFF
TRBD1 | TRBJ1-1 | TRBV18 | . | TGTGCCAGCTCACGGCTGGGACAGGTGAACACTGAAGCTTTCTTT | CASSRLGQVNTEAFF